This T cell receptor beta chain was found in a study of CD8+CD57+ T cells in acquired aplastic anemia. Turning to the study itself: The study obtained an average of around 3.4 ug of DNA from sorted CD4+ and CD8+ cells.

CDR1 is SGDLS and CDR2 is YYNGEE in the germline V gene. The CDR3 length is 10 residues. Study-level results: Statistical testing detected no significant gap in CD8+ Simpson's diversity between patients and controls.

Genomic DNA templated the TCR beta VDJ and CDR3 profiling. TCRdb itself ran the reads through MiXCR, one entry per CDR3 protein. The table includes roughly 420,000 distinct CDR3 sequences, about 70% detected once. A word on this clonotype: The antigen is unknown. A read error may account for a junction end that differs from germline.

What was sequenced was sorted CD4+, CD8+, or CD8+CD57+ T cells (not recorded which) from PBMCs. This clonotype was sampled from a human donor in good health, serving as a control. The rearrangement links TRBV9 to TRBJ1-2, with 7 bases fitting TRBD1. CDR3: CASSGRDRAF. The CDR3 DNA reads TGTGCCAGCAGCGGGCGGGACAGAGCCTTC.